This T cell receptor beta chain was recorded in a study of blood T cells in healthy people across ages. V shed 0 bases and J shed 1 base, with 12 bases lying between them. CDR3 length equals 16 residues. Germline loops: CDR1 SGHDN, CDR2 FVKESK. This clonotype was detected a few times. PCR was performed a second time for about 6 to 11 cycles using a sample-barcoded 5' primer and a J-beta primer mix. TCRdb re-called the 5' RACE reads through MiXCR, storing one row per CDR3 protein. The profile covers about 1.6 million distinct CDR3 sequences, with almost 35% appearing a single time and over 9% taken by the ten largest.

This rearrangement joins TRBV14 to TRBJ2-5, with D unresolved. Sequenced sample: blood. The source is a woman aged 25 to 39 in good health. The CDR3 protein is CASSQDRRRTQETQYF. CDR3 sequence (DNA): TGTGCCAGCAGCCAAGATAGGCGGCGGACCCAAGAGACCCAGTACTTC.